This is a list of T cell receptor beta chains from one sample in a study of blood T cell repertoires in COVID-19. The table came from immunoSEQ multiplex PCR; TCRdb's copy has only in-frame clones and leaves some out. The sample carries around 250,000 clones, over 80% recorded once. The specimen was PBMCs or T cells enriched from blood (not recorded which). These receptors all stem from a woman in her forties who had been exposed to COVID-19. CDR3s include the opening cysteine and the closing phenylalanine or tryptophan. The D gene is left open where the match is weak. Size is omitted from some rows. Given values are once, few, many or a class for expanded clones.

j_call,d_call,clone_size,v_call,cdr3_aa,cdr3_nt
TRBJ1-1,-,-,TRBV5-5,CASSWTETEAFF,TGTGCCAGCAGCTGGACAGAAACAGAAGCTTTCTTT
TRBJ1-4,TRBD1,-,TRBV3-1/TRBV3-2,CASSQETGGREKLFF,TGTGCCAGCAGCCAAGAGACAGGGGGCCGGGAAAAACTGTTTTTT
TRBJ2-6,TRBD2,-,TRBV4-2,CASSHPGTIRSGANVLTF,TGTGCCAGCAGCCACCCCGGGACTATCCGCTCTGGGGCCAACGTCCTGACTTTC
TRBJ1-2,-,-,TRBV2,CASVLRRVRGYTF,TGTGCCAGCGTTTTGCGGAGGGTGCGGGGCTACACCTTC
TRBJ1-6,TRBD1,few,TRBV2,CASSPGQNSPLHF,TGTGCCAGCAGCCCGGGACAGAATTCACCCCTCCACTTT
TRBJ1-1,TRBD1,-,TRBV7-6,CASSLSARDSEAFF,TGTGCCAGCAGCTTATCCGCCAGGGACAGTGAAGCTTTCTTT
TRBJ1-1,-,once,TRBV5-1,CASSLTAGSGGTEAFF,TGCGCCAGCAGCTTGACGGCAGGCTCCGGGGGCACTGAAGCTTTCTTT
TRBJ1-3,-,-,TRBV21-1,CASKVRRSSGNTIYF,TGTGCCAGCAAGGTGCGACGGAGCTCTGGAAACACCATATATTTT
TRBJ2-5,-,-,TRBV5-1,CASRIEGGTQETQYF,TGCGCCAGCAGGATAGAAGGGGGTACACAAGAGACCCAGTACTTC
TRBJ1-5,-,-,TRBV15,CATSRHTEGDGNQPQHF,TGTGCCACCAGCAGGCACACAGAGGGGGATGGCAATCAGCCCCAGCATTTT
TRBJ2-1,-,-,TRBV7-3,CASSLNPTFVHRGGANEQFF,TGTGCCAGCAGCTTAAACCCGACTTTCGTGCATCGTGGGGGGGCCAATGAGCAGTTCTTC
TRBJ1-1,-,-,TRBV5-6,CASSLVGSGDYTEAFF,TGTGCCAGCAGCTTGGTTGGGTCAGGGGATTATACTGAAGCTTTCTTT
TRBJ1-1,-,-,TRBV2,CASSGRANTEAFF,TGTGCCAGCAGTGGGAGGGCGAACACTGAAGCTTTCTTT
TRBJ2-2,-,-,TRBV4-1,CASRLRTDRNTGELFF,TGCGCCAGCAGACTGAGGACGGACAGGAACACCGGGGAGCTGTTTTTT
TRBJ2-5,TRBD2,-,TRBV7-6,CASSLGGLIQETQYF,TGTGCCAGCAGCTTAGGGGGACTAATCCAAGAGACCCAGTACTTC
TRBJ1-1,-,-,TRBV29-1,CSVASQIRRADTEAFF,TGCAGCGTTGCATCCCAAATTCGTAGAGCGGACACTGAAGCTTTCTTT
TRBJ2-1,-,-,TRBV5-4,CASSLSDRNEQFF,TGTGCCAGCAGCTTATCTGACAGGAATGAGCAGTTCTTC
TRBJ2-3,-,-,TRBV4-3,CASSQDSDTQYF,TGCGCCAGCAGCCAAGACTCAGATACGCAGTATTTT
TRBJ1-2,-,-,TRBV6-6,CALSSGAGYGYTF,TGTGCGCTCAGCTCAGGGGCTGGTTATGGCTACACCTTC
TRBJ1-2,TRBD1,-,TRBV28,CASSSGRRQGVNYGYTF,TGTGCCAGCAGTTCAGGACGCCGACAGGGGGTGAACTATGGCTACACCTTC
TRBJ1-1,TRBD1,many,TRBV27,CASSIRQGEAFF,TGTGCCAGCAGTATCCGACAGGGTGAAGCTTTCTTT
TRBJ2-2,TRBD1,few,TRBV11-2,CASSPNTGDTGELFF,TGTGCCAGCAGCCCCAACACAGGGGACACCGGGGAGCTGTTTTTT
TRBJ1-2,-,-,TRBV28,CASSRGGADYGYTF,TGTGCCAGCAGCCGCGGGGGGGCTGACTATGGCTACACCTTC
TRBJ2-1,-,medium-sized,TRBV9,CASSAGSSYNEQFF,TGTGCCAGCAGCGCCGGGTCCTCATACAATGAGCAGTTCTTC
TRBJ1-2,TRBD1,-,TRBV28,CASSLSGGYGYTF,TGTGCCAGCAGTTTATCAGGGGGCTATGGCTACACCTTC
TRBJ1-1,-,-,TRBV10-3,CAISGQSKTNTEAFF,TGTGCCATCAGTGGGCAGTCCAAAACGAACACTGAAGCTTTCTTT
TRBJ1-2,-,-,TRBV10-2,CASSVQQRTYGYTF,TGCGCCAGCAGTGTACAACAGAGAACCTATGGCTACACCTTC
TRBJ1-6,-,-,TRBV14,CASSILLVSPLHF,TGTGCCAGCAGCATCTTGCTAGTTTCACCCCTCCACTTT
TRBJ2-7,-,once,TRBV28,CASSPTPSGAGEQYF,TGTGCCAGCAGCCCTACTCCCAGTGGGGCGGGGGAGCAGTACTTC
TRBJ1-1,-,-,TRBV7-2,CASGGGNTEAFF,TGTGCCAGCGGGGGAGGGAACACTGAAGCTTTCTTT
TRBJ2-7,TRBD1,-,TRBV6-2/TRBV6-3,CASSLKQGYYEQYF,TGTGCCAGCAGTCTGAAACAGGGGTACTACGAGCAGTACTTC
TRBJ1-4,-,-,TRBV5-5,CASSFRATNEKLFF,TGTGCCAGCAGCTTCAGGGCAACTAATGAAAAACTGTTTTTT
TRBJ1-1,-,-,TRBV15,CATSGPGHRNTEAFF,TGTGCCACCAGCGGACCGGGACATAGGAACACTGAAGCTTTCTTT
TRBJ1-1,-,-,TRBV28,CASTVPGGTGNTEAFF,TGTGCCAGCACGGTACCCGGAGGGACGGGGAACACTGAAGCTTTCTTT
TRBJ1-4,TRBD1,-,TRBV5-6,CASSLTGGTGFEKLFF,TGTGCCAGCAGCTTGACAGGCGGGACAGGGTTTGAAAAACTGTTTTTT
TRBJ1-2,-,once,TRBV5-4,CASTIREGHGYTF,TGTGCCAGCACCATCAGGGAGGGCCATGGCTACACCTTC
TRBJ1-1,-,-,TRBV27,CASSLAVSTEAFF,TGTGCCAGCAGTTTAGCGGTATCCACTGAAGCTTTCTTT
TRBJ2-5,-,-,TRBV6-2/TRBV6-3,CASSSLGGRETQYF,TGTGCCAGCAGTTCCCTTGGAGGGAGGGAGACCCAGTACTTC
TRBJ2-5,-,-,TRBV3-1/TRBV3-2,CASSQATTGRETQYF,TGTGCCAGCAGCCAAGCTACGACTGGGAGGGAGACCCAGTACTTC
TRBJ1-5,-,-,TRBV7-8,CASSSFNQPQHF,TGTGCCAGCAGCTCGTTTAATCAGCCCCAGCATTTT
TRBJ2-7,TRBD1,-,TRBV4-3,CASSHPDRVLELISYEQYF,TGCGCCAGCAGCCATCCGGACAGGGTACTTGAGTTGATCTCCTACGAGCAGTACTTC
TRBJ1-2,TRBD1,-,TRBV28,CASSSPGTVNYGYTF,TGTGCCAGCAGTTCCCCCGGGACAGTGAACTATGGCTACACCTTC
TRBJ2-7,-,-,TRBV6-2/TRBV6-3,CASSRHGSSYEQYF,TGTGCCAGCAGCCGACACGGGAGCTCCTACGAGCAGTACTTC
TRBJ1-2,TRBD1,-,TRBV4-3,CASSQEPGGGYGYTF,TGCGCCAGCAGCCAAGAACCAGGGGGCGGCTATGGCTACACCTTC
TRBJ1-5,-,-,TRBV28,CASSSPRTVSVQPQHF,TGTGCCAGCAGTTCCCCCCGGACAGTATCGGTTCAGCCCCAGCATTTT
TRBJ2-3,TRBD2,-,TRBV7-9,CASSLVVAGADTQYF,TGTGCCAGCAGCTTAGTTGTAGCGGGAGCAGATACGCAGTATTTT
TRBJ2-2,-,once,TRBV4-3,CASSRDHPIPGELFF,TGCGCCAGCAGCCGAGATCATCCCATCCCCGGGGAGCTGTTTTTT
TRBJ1-3,-,-,TRBV19,CASSMRTLSSGNTIYF,TGTGCCAGTAGTATGAGGACACTGAGCTCTGGAAACACCATATATTTT
TRBJ1-3,-,-,TRBV15,CATSRVGTVLSRNTIYF,TGTGCCACCAGCAGAGTGGGGACTGTTTTGTCTCGAAACACCATATATTTT